These T cell receptor beta chains were read from a single sample in a study of control samples from healthy donors and cancer patients. The repertoire was sequenced with immunoSEQ multiplex PCR; TCRdb's copy has only in-frame clones and lacks some. The sample comprises about 85,000 clones, roughly 89% of which are singletons, and about 7.4% rests with the top ten. Sequenced sample: blood. The receptors stem from a woman aged 60-75 years in good health. Both conserved end residues are part of each CDR3. Fields, in order: V gene, D gene, clone size, J gene, CDR3 protein, CDR3 DNA. D genes are given only for firm matches. The size entry is marked missing in some rows and otherwise reads once, few, many or a size class.

TRBV7-9	TRBD2	-	TRBJ2-3	CASHPGGRISTDTQYF	TGTGCCAGCCACCCTGGCGGGAGAATTAGCACAGATACGCAGTATTTT
TRBV6-5	-	-	TRBJ1-5	CASRWQDSNQPQHF	TGTGCCAGCAGGTGGCAGGACAGCAATCAGCCCCAGCATTTT
TRBV5-1	TRBD1	-	TRBJ1-4	CASSLGRGRNNEKLFF	TGCGCCAGCAGCTTGGGCAGGGGGCGAAATAATGAAAAACTGTTTTTT
TRBV7-2	TRBD1	-	TRBJ1-1	CASLTGAGTEAFF	TGTGCCAGCCTGACAGGGGCCGGGACTGAAGCTTTCTTT
TRBV18	-	-	TRBJ2-3	CASSQQGYTDTQYF	TGTGCCAGCTCACAACAGGGTTACACAGATACGCAGTATTTT
TRBV5-4	TRBD1	-	TRBJ2-7	CASSLGAGGTYEQYF	TGTGCCAGCAGCTTGGGTGCAGGGGGTACCTACGAGCAGTACTTC
TRBV6-6	-	-	TRBJ1-6	CASSSDTNNSPLHF	TGTGCCAGCAGTAGCGACACCAATAATTCACCCCTCCACTTT
TRBV7-7	-	-	TRBJ2-1	CASSPLGSSYNEQFF	TGTGCTAGCAGCCCCTTGGGGAGCTCCTACAATGAGCAGTTCTTC
TRBV11-2	-	-	TRBJ1-6	CASSLYGGGAPLHF	TGTGCCAGCAGCTTATATGGGGGAGGAGCACCCCTCCACTTT
TRBV28	-	once	TRBJ2-4	CASSLSPLQRGIQYF	TGTGCCAGCAGTTTATCCCCGCTCCAGAGGGGCATTCAGTACTTC
TRBV29-1	-	-	TRBJ1-5	CSVEVGGQPQHF	TGCAGCGTTGAAGTGGGAGGTCAGCCCCAGCATTTT
TRBV4-1	TRBD2	-	TRBJ2-6	CASSQASGLAGSSGANVLTF	TGCGCCAGCAGCCAAGCCTCCGGACTAGCGGGTAGCTCTGGGGCCAACGTCCTGACTTTC
TRBV10-3	-	-	TRBJ2-1	CAISGVRVGVSYNEQFF	TGTGCCATCAGTGGGGTAAGGGTGGGAGTGAGCTACAATGAGCAGTTCTTC
TRBV5-5	TRBD1	-	TRBJ1-2	CASSGDRGSGYTF	TGTGCCAGCAGCGGGGACAGGGGGAGCGGCTACACCTTC
TRBV6-2/TRBV6-3	-	-	TRBJ2-3	CASSYSIGAPPSTDTQYF	TGTGCCAGCAGTTACTCGATAGGAGCTCCCCCTAGCACAGATACGCAGTATTTT
TRBV7-2	-	-	TRBJ2-7	CASSLGVGPYEQYF	TGTGCCAGCAGCTTAGGGGTGGGACCCTACGAGCAGTACTTC
TRBV11-2	TRBD1	-	TRBJ1-3	CASSLRGTGAQGNTIYF	TGTGCCAGCAGCTTACGGGGGACAGGGGCCCAAGGAAACACCATATATTTT
TRBV6-1	TRBD1	-	TRBJ2-7	CASSEAGGPAYEQYF	TGTGCCAGCAGTGAAGCAGGGGGCCCCGCCTACGAGCAGTACTTC
TRBV10-3	TRBD1	-	TRBJ1-4	CATQQGFNEKLFF	TGTGCCACACAACAGGGGTTTAATGAAAAACTGTTTTTT
TRBV5-4	-	few	TRBJ2-3	CASSLLASFSSSTDTQYF	TGTGCCAGCAGCTTGCTGGCTTCGTTTAGCAGCAGCACAGATACGCAGTATTTT
TRBV7-8	-	few	TRBJ2-7	CASSLPARGEQYF	TGTGCCAGCAGCTTACCGGCCCGCGGGGAGCAGTACTTC
TRBV3-1/TRBV3-2	-	-	TRBJ1-6	CASSQGPASPLHF	TGTGCCAGCAGCCAAGGTCCCGCTTCACCCCTCCACTTT
TRBV27	-	-	TRBJ2-7	CASRVKGQTSSYEQYF	TGTGCCAGCAGGGTGAAAGGACAGACAAGCTCCTACGAGCAGTACTTC
TRBV6-2/TRBV6-3	TRBD1	-	TRBJ2-2	CASSPRGPSGTGELFF	TGTGCCAGCAGCCCAAGGGGGCCCTCTGGAACCGGGGAGCTGTTTTTT
TRBV5-1	-	-	TRBJ2-7	CASSLTRGRDEQYF	TGCGCCAGCAGCTTGACCAGGGGAAGGGACGAGCAGTACTTC
TRBV11-2	-	once	TRBJ2-2	CASSEPTAGARELFF	TGTGCCAGCAGTGAACCGACGGCAGGGGCGAGGGAGCTGTTTTTT
TRBV27	TRBD1	-	TRBJ2-3	CASSLGQGGDTQYF	TGTGCCAGCAGTTTAGGACAGGGAGGAGATACGCAGTATTTT
TRBV4-1	-	-	TRBJ1-1	CASSQMGGISPEAFF	TGCGCCAGCAGCCAGATGGGGGGGATCAGCCCTGAAGCTTTCTTT
TRBV19	-	-	TRBJ2-2	CASRVGGATGELFF	TGTGCCAGCCGTGTTGGGGGGGCCACCGGGGAGCTGTTTTTT
TRBV6-1	-	-	TRBJ1-2	CASSEAPFGGSYGYTF	TGTGCCAGCAGCGAAGCCCCCTTCGGGGGGTCCTATGGCTACACCTTC
TRBV2	-	-	TRBJ1-6	CASSGGSSYNSPLHF	TGTGCCAGCAGTGGGGGGAGCTCCTATAATTCACCCCTCCACTTT
TRBV4-1	-	-	TRBJ2-7	CASSQTHTGAYEQYF	TGCGCCAGCAGCCAAACCCACACAGGTGCCTACGAGCAGTACTTC
TRBV6-2/TRBV6-3	TRBD1	-	TRBJ1-1	CASSPPQGRTEAFF	TGTGCCAGCAGCCCCCCACAGGGGAGGACTGAAGCTTTCTTT
TRBV7-9	-	-	TRBJ2-2	CASSDSRVYGELFF	TGTGCCAGCAGCGACAGCCGGGTTTACGGGGAGCTGTTTTTT
TRBV2	TRBD1	-	TRBJ2-4	CASSRDRGTKNIQYF	TGTGCCAGCAGCCGGGACAGGGGGACCAAAAACATTCAGTACTTC
TRBV5-1	TRBD2	-	TRBJ2-1	CASSLFSGSYNEQFF	TGCGCCAGCAGCTTGTTTAGCGGGTCCTACAATGAGCAGTTCTTC
TRBV18	TRBD1	-	TRBJ2-2	CASSPPGQGHTGELFF	TGTGCCAGCTCACCACCGGGACAGGGCCACACCGGGGAGCTGTTTTTT
TRBV21-1	-	-	TRBJ2-4	CASSPKGWGDAKNIQYF	TGTGCCAGCAGCCCGAAGGGTTGGGGGGACGCCAAAAACATTCAGTACTTC
TRBV10-3	-	-	TRBJ1-1	CAISEGTLVNTEAFF	TGTGCCATCAGTGAGGGTACCTTAGTGAACACTGAAGCTTTCTTT
TRBV6-5	TRBD1	-	TRBJ1-2	CASSQGALGYTF	TGTGCCAGCAGCCAGGGGGCCCTGGGCTACACCTTC
TRBV20-1	-	-	TRBJ1-3	CSASRPGTSGNTIYF	TGCAGTGCTAGTCGCCCGGGGACCTCTGGAAACACCATATATTTT
TRBV28	-	-	TRBJ2-1	CASTPPEGYNEQFF	TGTGCCAGCACCCCCCCCGAAGGTTACAATGAGCAGTTCTTC
TRBV15	-	-	TRBJ1-2	CATSRDPQGRRGGYTF	TGTGCCACCAGCAGGGACCCCCAGGGGCGGAGAGGCGGCTACACCTTC
TRBV2	-	once	TRBJ2-7	CASRAGRWGNYEQYF	TGTGCCAGCAGGGCAGGGCGGTGGGGGAACTACGAGCAGTACTTC
TRBV19	-	-	TRBJ1-5	CASSTSGGTRSQHF	TGTGCCAGTAGTACGTCGGGGGGTACAAGGTCCCAGCATTTT
TRBV3-1/TRBV3-2	-	-	TRBJ1-5	CASSHHGGDQPQHF	TGTGCCAGCAGCCACCACGGGGGGGACCAGCCCCAGCATTTT
TRBV11-3	-	-	TRBJ2-7	CASSSGLSYEQYF	TGTGCCAGCAGCTCAGGGCTATCCTACGAGCAGTACTTC
TRBV2	-	-	TRBJ1-5	CASSTPNQPQHF	TGTGCCAGCAGTACACCCAATCAGCCCCAGCATTTT
TRBV6-4	-	once	TRBJ2-3	CASSEGEFATQYF	TGTGCCAGCAGTGAGGGGGAGTTCGCGACGCAGTATTTT
TRBV28	-	-	TRBJ2-2	CASSLAGPGELFF	TGTGCCAGCAGTTTAGCAGGGCCCGGGGAGCTGTTTTTT
TRBV12-3/TRBV12-4	-	-	TRBJ1-4	CASRPQENEKLFF	TGTGCCAGCAGACCACAGGAGAATGAAAAACTGTTTTTT
TRBV6-4	TRBD2	-	TRBJ2-1	CAWSGRGGPYNEQFF	TGTGCCTGGTCAGGGAGGGGTGGCCCCTACAATGAGCAGTTCTTC
TRBV27	TRBD2	-	TRBJ2-7	CASRPIRTSGDNYEQYF	TGTGCCAGCAGACCTATACGGACTAGCGGGGATAACTACGAGCAGTACTTC